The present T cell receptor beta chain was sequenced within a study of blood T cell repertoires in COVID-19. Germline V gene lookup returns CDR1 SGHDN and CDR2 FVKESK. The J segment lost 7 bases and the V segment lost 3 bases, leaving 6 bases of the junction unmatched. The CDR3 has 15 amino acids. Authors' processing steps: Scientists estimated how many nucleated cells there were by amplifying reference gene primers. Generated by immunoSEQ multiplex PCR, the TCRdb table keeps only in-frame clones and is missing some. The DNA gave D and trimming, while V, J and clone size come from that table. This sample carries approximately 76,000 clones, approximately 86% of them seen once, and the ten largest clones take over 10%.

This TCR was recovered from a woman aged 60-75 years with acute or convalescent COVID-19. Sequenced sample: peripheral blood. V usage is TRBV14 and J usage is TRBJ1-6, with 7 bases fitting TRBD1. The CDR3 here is CASSQRTGLNSPLHF. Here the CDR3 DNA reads TGTGCCAGCAGCCAGCGGACAGGTTTAAATTCACCCCTCCACTTT.